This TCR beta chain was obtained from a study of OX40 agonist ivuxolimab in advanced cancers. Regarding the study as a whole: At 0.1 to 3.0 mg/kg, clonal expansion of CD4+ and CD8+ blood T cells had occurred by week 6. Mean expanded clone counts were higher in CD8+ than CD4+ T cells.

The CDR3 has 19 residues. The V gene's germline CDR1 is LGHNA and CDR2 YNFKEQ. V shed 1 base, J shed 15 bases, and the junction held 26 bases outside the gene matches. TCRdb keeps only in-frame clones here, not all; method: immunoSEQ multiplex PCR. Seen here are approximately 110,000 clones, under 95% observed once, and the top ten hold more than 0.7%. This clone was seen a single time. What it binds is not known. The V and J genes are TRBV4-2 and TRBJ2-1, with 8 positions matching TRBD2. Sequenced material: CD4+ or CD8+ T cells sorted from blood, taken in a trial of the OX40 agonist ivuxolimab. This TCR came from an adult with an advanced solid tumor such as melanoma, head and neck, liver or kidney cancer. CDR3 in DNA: TGTGCCAGCAGCCAAGGAATGGCGTATTTCGCGGGAGGCCGATCTTACCCGTTCTTC. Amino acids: CASSQGMAYFAGGRSYPFF.